One T cell receptor beta chain is described in this entry. Its specificity is unknown. The data derive from a study of shared clonotypes between healthy human individuals. At the level of the study: CD4 naive and memory got three plates each, CD8 naive two, CD8 memory one.

Assay execution took place at the deep level. The table came from immunoSEQ multiplex PCR; TCRdb's copy has only in-frame clones and leaves some out. The data contain 1,500,000 or so clones, 97% to 99% of them singletons. General study points: Clonotypes that were shared across a handful of donors made up approximately 5% of naive CD4 clonotypes.

The sequencing sample was made of naive CD4+ T cells sorted from blood. Indicated subset: CD45RA+ positively selected. The sequence was collected from a man aged 25 to 40 in good health.

DNA of the CDR3: TGTGCCAGTAGTCTTCGGACAGGGTGGGATTATGGCTACACCTTC. Translation: CASSLRTGWDYGYTF. The genes are TRBV19 and TRBJ1-2; 8 nucleotides line up with TRBD1. The V segment lost 5 bases and the J segment 5 bases; nucleotides outside the gene matches: 10. Germline CDR1 reads LNHDA; CDR2 reads SQIVND (reference sequence). CDR3 size: 15 residues.